The following is a T cell receptor (beta chain) sequence with its context. V lost 2 bases and J 4 bases, leaving 17 bases between the germline ends. The germline CDR1 and CDR2 sequences are MNHEY and SVGAGI. This CDR3 is 16 amino acids long. This entry belongs to a study of cytomegalovirus exposure and HLA in healthy donors. 60 Vbeta and 13 Jbeta primers were used in PCR. TCRdb keeps only in-frame clones here, not all; method: immunoSEQ multiplex PCR. The sample shows approximately 100,000 clones, less than 80% of them seen only once. Sequenced sample: PBMCs. This TCR derives from a woman aged 50 to 60 in good health and CMV-seropositive. The V gene is TRBV6-5, the J gene TRBJ2-5, with D perhaps matching TRBD2 (5 bases). CDR3 coding DNA: TGTGCCAGCAGTTACCCCTCTAGCCCGGGTCGAGAGACCCAGTACTTC. It translates to CASSYPSSPGRETQYF.